Presented here are 4 T cell receptor beta chains from one specimen sequenced in a study of blood T cell repertoires in COVID-19. Using immunoSEQ multiplex PCR, the repertoire was profiled, and TCRdb retains in-frame clones only, with some absent. Among roughly 250,000 clones listed, about 80% were seen once. The source material was peripheral blood. The receptor source for this set is a woman older than 75 with acute or convalescent COVID-19.

The V call is TRBV7-2, the J call TRBJ1-5, with 8 bases aligning to TRBD1. The germline CDR1 and CDR2 sequences are SGHTA and FQGNSA. This CDR3 is 18 amino acids long. The ends lost 0 bases at V and 0 bases at J; junction bases unmatched: 7. Here the CDR3 reads CASSLAGTGFPSNQPQHF. As DNA, the CDR3 is TGTGCCAGCAGCTTAGCTGGGACAGGCTTTCCTAGCAATCAGCCCCAGCATTTT.

The chain is built from TRBV11-2 and TRBJ1-1; D unresolved. The germline gives CDR1 SGHAT, CDR2 FQNNGV. CDR3 length equals 12 residues. Trimming stripped 4 bases from V and 2 bases from J, with 5 bases between. The DNA for the CDR3 is TGTGCCAGCAGCTACACAAACACTGAAGCTTTCTTT. Its protein is CASSYTNTEAFF.

The chain carries TRBV12-1 and TRBJ1-2; the tabulated D call, TRBD1, remains unverified against the DNA. TRBV12-1 represents a pseudogene. The CDR3 length is 16 residues. The CDR3, as DNA: TGTGCCAGCAGCTCCCGGATGGACAGGGGCGGGCGTGGCTACACCTTC. It translates to CASSSRMDRGGRGYTF.

This chain links TRBV3-1 (or the pseudogene TRBV3-2) with TRBJ2-2; a weak D match, TRBD1 (5 bases). This CDR3 is 14 amino acids long. In germline, CDR1 is LGHDT, CDR2 YNNKEL (reference sequence). Between the trimmed V and J ends, which lost 1 base and 4 bases, there was a span of 7 bases. CDR3 in DNA: TGTGCCAGCAGCCAAGGGCAGGGCACCGGGGAGCTGTTTTTT. It is translated as CASSQGQGTGELFF.